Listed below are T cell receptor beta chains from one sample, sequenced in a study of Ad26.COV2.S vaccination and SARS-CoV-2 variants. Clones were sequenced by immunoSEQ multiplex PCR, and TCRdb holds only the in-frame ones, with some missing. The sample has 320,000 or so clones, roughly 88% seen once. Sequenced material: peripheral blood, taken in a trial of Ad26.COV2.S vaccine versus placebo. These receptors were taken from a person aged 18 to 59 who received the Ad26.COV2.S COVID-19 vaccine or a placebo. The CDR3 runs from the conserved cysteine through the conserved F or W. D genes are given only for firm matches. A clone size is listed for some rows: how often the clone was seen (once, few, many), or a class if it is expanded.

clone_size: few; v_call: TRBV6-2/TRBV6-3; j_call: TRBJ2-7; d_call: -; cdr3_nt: TGTGCCAGCAGTTATGCGGCGGAACGAAGCTCCTACGAGCAGTACTTC; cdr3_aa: CASSYAAERSSYEQYF
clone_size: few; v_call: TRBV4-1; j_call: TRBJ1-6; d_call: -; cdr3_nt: TGCGCCAGCAGCCAAGGCCCCGGACCTTTGTCACCCCTCCACTTT; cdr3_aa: CASSQGPGPLSPLHF
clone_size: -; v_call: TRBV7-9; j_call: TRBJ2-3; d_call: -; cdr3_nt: TGTGCCAGCAGCCCCCCCGGAGGCGATACGCAGTATTTT; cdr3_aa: CASSPPGGDTQYF
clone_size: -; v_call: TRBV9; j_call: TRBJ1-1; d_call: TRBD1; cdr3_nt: TGTGCCAGCAGCGCATGGACAGGGGGCGCAGGCACTGAAGCTTTCTTT; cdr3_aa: CASSAWTGGAGTEAFF
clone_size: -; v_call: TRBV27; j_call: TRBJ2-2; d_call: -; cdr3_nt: TGTGCCAGCACCCTAAGGCTAGCAGGCACCGGGGAGCTGTTTTTT; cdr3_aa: CASTLRLAGTGELFF
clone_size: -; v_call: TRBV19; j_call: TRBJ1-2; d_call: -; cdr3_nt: TGTGCCAGTCGGGACATATATGGCTACACCTTC; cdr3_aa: CASRDIYGYTF
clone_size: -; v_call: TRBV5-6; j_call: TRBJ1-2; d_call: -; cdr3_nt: TGTGCCAGCAGGGTTGGGGGAGTGAGCTATGGCTACACCTTC; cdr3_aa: CASRVGGVSYGYTF
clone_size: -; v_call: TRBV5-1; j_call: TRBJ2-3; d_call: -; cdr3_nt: TGCGCCAGCAGCTTGTTGTCCTCAAACACAGATACGCAGTATTTT; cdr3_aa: CASSLLSSNTDTQYF
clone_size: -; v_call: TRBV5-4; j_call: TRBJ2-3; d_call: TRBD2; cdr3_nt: TGTGCCAGCAGCCCCTATAAAGCGGGGATCTCCACAGATACGCAGTATTTT; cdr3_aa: CASSPYKAGISTDTQYF
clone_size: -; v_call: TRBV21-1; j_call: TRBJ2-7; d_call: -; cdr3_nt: TGTGCCAGCAGCAAAGCAGGGGACTACGAGCAGTACTTC; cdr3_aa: CASSKAGDYEQYF
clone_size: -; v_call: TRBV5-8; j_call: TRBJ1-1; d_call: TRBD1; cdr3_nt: TGTGCCAGCAGCTTGGTGACAGGGAGGATGAACACTGAAGCTTTCTTT; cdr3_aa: CASSLVTGRMNTEAFF
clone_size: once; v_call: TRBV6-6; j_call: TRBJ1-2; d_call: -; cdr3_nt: TGTGCCAGCAGCCCCGAAGGGGATTACGGCTACACCTTC; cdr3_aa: CASSPEGDYGYTF
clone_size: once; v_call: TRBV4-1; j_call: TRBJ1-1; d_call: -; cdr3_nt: TGCGCCAGCAGCCAAGCCACGAGTTTCCAGATCATGAACACTGAAGCTTTCTTT; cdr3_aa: CASSQATSFQIMNTEAFF
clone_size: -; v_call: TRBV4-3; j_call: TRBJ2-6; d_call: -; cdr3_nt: TGCGCCAGCAGCCCCGAGGGGAAACTTAGCTCTGGGGCCAACGTCCTGACTTTC; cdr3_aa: CASSPEGKLSSGANVLTF
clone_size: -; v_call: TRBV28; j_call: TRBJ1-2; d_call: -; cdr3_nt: TGTGCCAGCACCCCCAGGGGTAGTGGCTACACCTTC; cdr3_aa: CASTPRGSGYTF
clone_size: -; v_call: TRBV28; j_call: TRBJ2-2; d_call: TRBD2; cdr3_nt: TGTGCCAGCAGTCGAGGGACTAGGAACACCGGGGAGCTGTTTTTT; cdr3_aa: CASSRGTRNTGELFF
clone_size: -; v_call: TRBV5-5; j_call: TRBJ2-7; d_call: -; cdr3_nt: TGTGCCAGCAGCCCGGGGCGGGGAGAGAGTCTTCACGAGCAGTACTTC; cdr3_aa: CASSPGRGESLHEQYF
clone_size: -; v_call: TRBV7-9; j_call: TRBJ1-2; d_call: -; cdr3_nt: TGTGCCAGCGGCCTCCCTGTGGCAGGGATCGTCGGGGAAACATGCTACACCTTC; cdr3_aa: CASGLPVAGIVGETCYTF
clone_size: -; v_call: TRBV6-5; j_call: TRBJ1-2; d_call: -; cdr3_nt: TGTGCCACCCCGACGTATGGCTACACCTTC; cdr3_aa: CATPTYGYTF
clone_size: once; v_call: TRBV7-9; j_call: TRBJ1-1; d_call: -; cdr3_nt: TGTGCCAGCAGACCTTCAACCGCTAACACTGAAGCTTTCTTT; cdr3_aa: CASRPSTANTEAFF
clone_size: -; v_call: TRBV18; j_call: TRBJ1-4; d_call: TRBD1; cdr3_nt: TGTGCCAGCTCACCCGGGACAGCTGAAAAACTGTTTTTT; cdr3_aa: CASSPGTAEKLFF
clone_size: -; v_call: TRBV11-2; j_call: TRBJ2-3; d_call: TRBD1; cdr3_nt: TGTGCCAGCAGCCCGGGACAGGGAGGGACAGATACGCAGTATTTT; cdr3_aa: CASSPGQGGTDTQYF
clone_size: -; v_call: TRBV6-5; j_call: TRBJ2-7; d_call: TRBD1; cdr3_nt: TGTGCCAGCAGTTACGGGACAGGGAGCTCCTACGAGCAGTACTTC; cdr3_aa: CASSYGTGSSYEQYF
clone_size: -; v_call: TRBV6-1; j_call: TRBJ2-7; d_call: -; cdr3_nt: TGTGCCAGCAGTGAAGTAGGCGGCTACGAGCAGTACTTC; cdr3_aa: CASSEVGGYEQYF
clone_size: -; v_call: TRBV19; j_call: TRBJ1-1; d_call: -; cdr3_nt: TGTGCCAGTAAACCCCGGGCCAGGAACACTGAAGCTTTCTTT; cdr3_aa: CASKPRARNTEAFF
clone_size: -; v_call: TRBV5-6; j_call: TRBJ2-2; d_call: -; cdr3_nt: TGTGCCAGCAGCCTCAAGGGGGAGCTGTTTTTT; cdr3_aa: CASSLKGELFF
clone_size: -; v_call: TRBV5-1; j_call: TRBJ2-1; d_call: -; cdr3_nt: TGCGCCAGCAGCCCAACCCAAGGTCCCGACAATGAGCAGTTCTTC; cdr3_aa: CASSPTQGPDNEQFF
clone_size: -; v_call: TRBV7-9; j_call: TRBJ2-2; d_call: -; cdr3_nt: TGTGCCACCTACACCGGGGAGCTGTTTTTT; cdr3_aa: CATYTGELFF
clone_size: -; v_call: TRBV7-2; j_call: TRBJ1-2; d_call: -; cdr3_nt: TGTGCCAGCAGCCCCCGGGAGGGGTTGAACTATGGCTACACCTTC; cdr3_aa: CASSPREGLNYGYTF
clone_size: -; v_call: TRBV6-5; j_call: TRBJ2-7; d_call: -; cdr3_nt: TGTGCCAGCAGCCCGATGGACGCCTCGTCCTACGAGCAGTACTTC; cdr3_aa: CASSPMDASSYEQYF
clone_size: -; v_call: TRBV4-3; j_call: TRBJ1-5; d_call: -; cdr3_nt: TGCGCCAGCAGCCAGGAGTCAGGGAACAGCAATCAGCCCCAGCATTTT; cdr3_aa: CASSQESGNSNQPQHF
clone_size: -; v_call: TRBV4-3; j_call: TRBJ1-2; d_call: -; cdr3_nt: TGCGCCAGCAGCCAAGAAATCTCAGGGGCGAACTATGGCTACACCTTC; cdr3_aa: CASSQEISGANYGYTF
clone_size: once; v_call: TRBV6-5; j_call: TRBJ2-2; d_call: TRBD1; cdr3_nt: TGTGCCAGCAGTTACTTGACAGGGGGGGAGCTGTTTTTT; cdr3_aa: CASSYLTGGELFF
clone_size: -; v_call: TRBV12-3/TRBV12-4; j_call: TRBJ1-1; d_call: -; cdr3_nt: TGTGCCAGCAGTTTCCAGGCAGCCTTTGAAGCTTTCTTT; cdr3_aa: CASSFQAAFEAFF
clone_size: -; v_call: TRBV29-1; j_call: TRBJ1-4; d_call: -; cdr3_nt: TGCGCGTACGAGATAAATGAAAAACTGTTTTTT; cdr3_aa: CAYEINEKLFF
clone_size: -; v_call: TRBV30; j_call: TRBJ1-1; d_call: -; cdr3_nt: TGTGCCTGGAGTGTCCTGGGCGCGAACACTGAAGCTTTCTTT; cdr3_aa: CAWSVLGANTEAFF
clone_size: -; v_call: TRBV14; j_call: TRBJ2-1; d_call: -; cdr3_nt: TGTGCCAGCAGCCGTCCCTGGGGACCGTACAATGAGCAGTTCTTC; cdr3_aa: CASSRPWGPYNEQFF
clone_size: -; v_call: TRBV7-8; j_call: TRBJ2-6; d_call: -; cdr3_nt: TGTGCCAGCAGCTTAGATCGCGGGGCCGGGGCCAACGTCCTGACTTTC; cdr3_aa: CASSLDRGAGANVLTF
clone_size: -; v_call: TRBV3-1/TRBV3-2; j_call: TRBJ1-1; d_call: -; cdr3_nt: TGTGCCAGCAGCCAAGAAGGGTACATGGGCGCTTTCTTT; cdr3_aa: CASSQEGYMGAFF
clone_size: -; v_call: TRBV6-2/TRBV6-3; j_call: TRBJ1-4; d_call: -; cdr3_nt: TGTGCCAGCAGTTACGTACAGAGCAACGAAAAACTGTTTTTT; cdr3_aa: CASSYVQSNEKLFF
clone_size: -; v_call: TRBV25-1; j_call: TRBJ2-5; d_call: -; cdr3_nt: TGTGCCAGCAGTGAGCTCGGAGGGGAGACCCAGTACTTC; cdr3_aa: CASSELGGETQYF
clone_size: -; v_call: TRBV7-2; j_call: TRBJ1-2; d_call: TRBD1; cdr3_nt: TGTGCCAGCAGCTTAGCCGACGACAGGGGGGTCCAACTCGGCTACACCTTC; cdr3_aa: CASSLADDRGVQLGYTF
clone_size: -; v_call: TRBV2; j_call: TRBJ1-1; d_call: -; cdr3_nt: TGTGCCCATGGGACTAATGAAGCTTTCTTT; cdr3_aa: CAHGTNEAFF
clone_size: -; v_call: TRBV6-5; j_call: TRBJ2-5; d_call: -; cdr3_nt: TGTGCCAGTAGGACCAGCCCCCAAGAGACCCAGTACTTC; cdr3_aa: CASRTSPQETQYF
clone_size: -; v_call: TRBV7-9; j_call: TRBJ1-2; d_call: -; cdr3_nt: TGTGCCAGCAGCTTAGTGGGAGGGGCACGAAACCTCTATGGCTACACCTTC; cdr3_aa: CASSLVGGARNLYGYTF
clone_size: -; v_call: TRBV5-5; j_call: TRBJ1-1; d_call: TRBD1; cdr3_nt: TGTGCCAGCAGCTTGGGAGGGGGCCAGAACACTGAAGCTTTCTTT; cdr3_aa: CASSLGGGQNTEAFF
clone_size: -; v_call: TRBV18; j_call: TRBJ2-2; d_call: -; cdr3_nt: TGTGCCAGCTCACCAAGTAGGACCGGGGAGCTGTTTTTT; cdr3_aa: CASSPSRTGELFF